This entry features one T cell receptor (beta chain) sequence. Trimming at V came to 6 bases and at J to 9 bases, leaving 7 bases not matched to a gene. Looked up from germline, CDR1 is MNHEY and CDR2 is SVGEGT. The CDR3 extends over 13 amino acids. The sample comes from a study of blood T cell repertoires in COVID-19. About the research overall: Acute-phase and convalescent COVID-19 samples originated in the United States, Italy and Spain. PBMCs, B-cell-depleted T cells, or T cells provided the cDNA or gDNA that made up the material.

In the original processing: It was from reference gene primer amplification that nucleated cell counts were estimated. The method was immunoSEQ multiplex PCR; TCRdb's version includes in-frame clones alone and lacks a portion of them. The V and J calls and clone size come from that table; D and trimming were worked out from the DNA. The sample has over 65,000 clones, around 82% seen once; the top ten hold about 16%. The sequencing sample was made of peripheral blood. V is TRBV6-2 or TRBV6-3 and J is TRBJ2-1, with 8 bases matching TRBD2. The origin of this receptor is a man older than 75 with active COVID-19. Here the CDR3 reads CASSQGLVAEQFF. Here the CDR3 DNA reads TGTGCCAGCAGCCAGGGACTAGTGGCTGAGCAGTTCTTC.